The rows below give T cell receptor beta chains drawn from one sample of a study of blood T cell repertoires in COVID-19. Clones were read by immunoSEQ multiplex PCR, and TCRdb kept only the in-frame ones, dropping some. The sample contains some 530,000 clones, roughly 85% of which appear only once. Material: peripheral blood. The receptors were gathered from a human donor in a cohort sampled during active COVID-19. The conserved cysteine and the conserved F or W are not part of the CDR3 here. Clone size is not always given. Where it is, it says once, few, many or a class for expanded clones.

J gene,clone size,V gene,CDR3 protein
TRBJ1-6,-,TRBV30,AWSTSDNSPLH
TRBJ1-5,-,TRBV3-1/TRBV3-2,ASSQTSGNQPQH
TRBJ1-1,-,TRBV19,ASSIRTGRMNTEAF
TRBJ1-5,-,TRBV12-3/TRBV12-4,ASSLIGGQPQH
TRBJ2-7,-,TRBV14,ASSQDWGGPYEQY
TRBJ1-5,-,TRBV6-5,ASSTGGNQPQH
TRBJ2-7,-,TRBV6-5,ATRQPGHGRDEQY
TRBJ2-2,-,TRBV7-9,ASSPTGRTNTGELF
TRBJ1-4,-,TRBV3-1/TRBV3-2,ASSRPTGGSEKLF
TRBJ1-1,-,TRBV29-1,SFRQGRNTEAF
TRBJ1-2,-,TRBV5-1,ASSAEGAGGYT
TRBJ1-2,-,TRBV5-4,ASSLLGGRGNYGYT
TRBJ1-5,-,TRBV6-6,ASTGANQPQH
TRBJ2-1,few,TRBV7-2,ASSLTSGVGNEQF